The clone carrying this T cell receptor beta chain came up once. As yet, its antigen is unknown. The germline V gene has CDR1 DFQATT and CDR2 SNEGSKA (reference sequence). The length of the CDR3 is 11 residues. Trimming removed 4 bases from V and 6 bases from J, with 9 bases in between. PCR employed 60 Vbeta and 13 Jbeta primers. The assay was immunoSEQ multiplex PCR, and TCRdb's table has in-frame clones only and misses some. The sample holds about 130,000 clones, roughly 80% seen once. The data belong to a study of cytomegalovirus exposure and HLA in healthy donors. Findings and caveats of the study: Rare TCR sequences predominated, though certain public TCRs were found in many donors.

The chain joins TRBV20-1 to TRBJ1-2, with D maybe TRBD1 (6 bases). The sequenced sample was PBMCs. The receptor was derived from a man younger than 40 in good health and CMV-seropositive. The DNA for the CDR3 is TGCAGTGCTATGGGGGCTAATGGCTACACCTTC. This sequence encodes CSAMGANGYTF.